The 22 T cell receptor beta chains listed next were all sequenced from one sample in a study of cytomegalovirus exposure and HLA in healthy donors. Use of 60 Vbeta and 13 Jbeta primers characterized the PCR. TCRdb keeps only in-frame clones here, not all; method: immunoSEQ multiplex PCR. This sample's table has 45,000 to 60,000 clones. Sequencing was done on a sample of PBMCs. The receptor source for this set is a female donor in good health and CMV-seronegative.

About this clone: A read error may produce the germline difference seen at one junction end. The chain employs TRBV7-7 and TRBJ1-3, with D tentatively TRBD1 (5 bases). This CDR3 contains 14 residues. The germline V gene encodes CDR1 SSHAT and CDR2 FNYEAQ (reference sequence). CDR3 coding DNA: TGTGCTAGCAGCCGCAACCAGGGTGCGGACACCATATATTTT. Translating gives CASSRNQGADTIYF.

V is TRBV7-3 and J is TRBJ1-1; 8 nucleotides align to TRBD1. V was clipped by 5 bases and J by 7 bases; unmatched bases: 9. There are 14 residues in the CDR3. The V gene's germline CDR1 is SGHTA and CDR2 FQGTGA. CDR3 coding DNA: TGTGCCAGCAGCCGAGACAGGGGCCCAGGTGAAGCTTTCTTT. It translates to CASSRDRGPGEAFF.

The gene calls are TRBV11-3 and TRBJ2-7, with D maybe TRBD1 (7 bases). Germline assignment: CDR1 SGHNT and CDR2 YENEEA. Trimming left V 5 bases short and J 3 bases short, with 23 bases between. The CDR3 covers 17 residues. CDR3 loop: CASSPEPWARGDYEQYF. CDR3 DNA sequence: TGTGCCAGCAGCCCAGAGCCGTGGGCCAGGGGGGACTACGAGCAGTACTTC.

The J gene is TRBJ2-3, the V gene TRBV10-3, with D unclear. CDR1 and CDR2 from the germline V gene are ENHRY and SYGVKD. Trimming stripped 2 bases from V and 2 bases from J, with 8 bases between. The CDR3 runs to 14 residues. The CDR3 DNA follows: TGTGCCATCAGTGAGGTAGGAGACACAGATACGCAGTATTTT. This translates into CAISEVGDTDTQYF.

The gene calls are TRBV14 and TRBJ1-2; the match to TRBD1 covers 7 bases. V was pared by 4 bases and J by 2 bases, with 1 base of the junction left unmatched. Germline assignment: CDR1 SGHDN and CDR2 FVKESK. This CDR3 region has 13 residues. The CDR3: CASSPGQNYGYTF. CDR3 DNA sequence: TGTGCCAGCAGCCCGGGACAGAACTATGGCTACACCTTC.

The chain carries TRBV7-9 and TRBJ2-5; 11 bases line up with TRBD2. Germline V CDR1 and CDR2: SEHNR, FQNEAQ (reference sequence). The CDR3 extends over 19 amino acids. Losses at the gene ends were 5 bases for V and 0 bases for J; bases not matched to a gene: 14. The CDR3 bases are TGTGCCAGCAGCCGAAAGCCTAGCGGGGGGCCCGGGTACCAAGAGACCCAGTACTTC. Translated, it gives CASSRKPSGGPGYQETQYF.

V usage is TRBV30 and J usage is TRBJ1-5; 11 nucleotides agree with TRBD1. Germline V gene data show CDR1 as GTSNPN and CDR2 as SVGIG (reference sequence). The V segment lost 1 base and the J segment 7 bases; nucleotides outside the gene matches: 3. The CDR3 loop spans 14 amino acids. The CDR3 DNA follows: TGTGCCTGGAGTGGGGACAGGGGGACCCAGCCCCAGCATTTT. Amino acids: CAWSGDRGTQPQHF.

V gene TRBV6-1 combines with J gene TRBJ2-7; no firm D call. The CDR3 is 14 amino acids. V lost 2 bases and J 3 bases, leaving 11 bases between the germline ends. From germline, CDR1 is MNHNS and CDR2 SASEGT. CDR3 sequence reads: CASSEFRAIYEQYF. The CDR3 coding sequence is TGTGCCAGCAGTGAATTTCGAGCGATCTACGAGCAGTACTTC.

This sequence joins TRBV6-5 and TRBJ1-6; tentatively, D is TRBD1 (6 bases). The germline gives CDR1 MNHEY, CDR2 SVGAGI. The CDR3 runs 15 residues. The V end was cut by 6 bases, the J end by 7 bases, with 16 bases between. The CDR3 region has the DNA TGTGCCAGCAGCCCCAGGGAGGGACACAATTCACCCCTCCACTTT. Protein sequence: CASSPREGHNSPLHF.

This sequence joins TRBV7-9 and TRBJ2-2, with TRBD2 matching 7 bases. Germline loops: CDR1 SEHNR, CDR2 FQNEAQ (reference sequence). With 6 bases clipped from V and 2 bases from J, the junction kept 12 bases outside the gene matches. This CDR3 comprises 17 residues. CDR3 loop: CASRGTSGAGNTGELFF. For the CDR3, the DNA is TGTGCCAGCAGAGGGACCAGCGGGGCGGGAAACACCGGGGAGCTGTTTTTT.

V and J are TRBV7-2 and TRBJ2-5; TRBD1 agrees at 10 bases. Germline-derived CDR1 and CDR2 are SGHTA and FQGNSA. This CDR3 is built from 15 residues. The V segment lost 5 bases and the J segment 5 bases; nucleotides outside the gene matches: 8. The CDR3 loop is CASSLGTGEGETQYF. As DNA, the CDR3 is TGTGCCAGCAGCCTCGGGACAGGGGAGGGGGAGACCCAGTACTTC.

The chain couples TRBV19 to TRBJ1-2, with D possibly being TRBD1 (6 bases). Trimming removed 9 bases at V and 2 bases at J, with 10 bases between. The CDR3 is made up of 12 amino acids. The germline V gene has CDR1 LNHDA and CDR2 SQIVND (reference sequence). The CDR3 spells CASVDRNYGYTF. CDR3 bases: TGTGCCAGCGTAGACAGGAACTATGGCTACACCTTC.

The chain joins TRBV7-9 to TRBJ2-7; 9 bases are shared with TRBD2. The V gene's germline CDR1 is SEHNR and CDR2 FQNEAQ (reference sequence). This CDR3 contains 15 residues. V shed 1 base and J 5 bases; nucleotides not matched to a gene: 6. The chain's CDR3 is CASSLDAGGPHEQYF. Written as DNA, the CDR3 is TGTGCCAGCAGCTTAGATGCGGGAGGGCCCCACGAGCAGTACTTC.

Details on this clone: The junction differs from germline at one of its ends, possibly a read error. The CDR3 protein is CASSRGRNRDSHNEQFF. DNA of the CDR3: TGTGCCAGCAGTCGGGGTCGGAACCGGGACTCCCACAATGAGCAGTTCTTC. The V call is TRBV7-8, the J call TRBJ2-1, with a weak D call TRBD2 (6 bases). CDR3 length: 17 residues. Germline values: CDR1 SGHVS, CDR2 FQNEAQ.

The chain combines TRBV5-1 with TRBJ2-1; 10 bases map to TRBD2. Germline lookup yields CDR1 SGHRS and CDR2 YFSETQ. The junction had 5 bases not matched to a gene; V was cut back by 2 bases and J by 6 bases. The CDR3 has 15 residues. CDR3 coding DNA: TGCGCCAGCAGCTTAAGCGGGGGGGCTAGCAATGAGCAGTTCTTC. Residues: CASSLSGGASNEQFF.

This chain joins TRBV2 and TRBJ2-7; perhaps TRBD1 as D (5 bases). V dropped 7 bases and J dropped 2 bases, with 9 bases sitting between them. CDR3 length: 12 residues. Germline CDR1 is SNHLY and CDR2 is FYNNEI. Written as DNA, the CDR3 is TGTGCCAGCACTCGACAGCCCTACGAGCAGTACTTC. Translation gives CASTRQPYEQYF. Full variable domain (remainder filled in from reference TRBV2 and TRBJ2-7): EPEVTQTPSHQVTQMGQEVILRCVPISNHLYFYWYRQILGQKVEFLVSFYNNEISEKSEIFDDQFSVERPDGSNFTLKIRSTKLEDSAMYFCASTRQPYEQYFGPGTRLTVT.

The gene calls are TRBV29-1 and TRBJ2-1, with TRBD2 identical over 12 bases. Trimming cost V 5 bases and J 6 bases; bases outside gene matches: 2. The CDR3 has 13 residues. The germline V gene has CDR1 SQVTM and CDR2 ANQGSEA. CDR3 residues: CSVPGLAGNEQFF. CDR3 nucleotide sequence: TGCAGCGTTCCGGGACTAGCGGGCAATGAGCAGTTCTTC.

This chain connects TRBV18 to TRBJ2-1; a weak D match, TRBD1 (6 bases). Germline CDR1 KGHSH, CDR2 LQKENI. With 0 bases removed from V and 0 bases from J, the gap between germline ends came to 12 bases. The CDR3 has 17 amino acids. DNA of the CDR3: TGTGCCAGCTCACCACCTCGAGGGGGAAGCTCCTACAATGAGCAGTTCTTC. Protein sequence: CASSPPRGGSSYNEQFF.

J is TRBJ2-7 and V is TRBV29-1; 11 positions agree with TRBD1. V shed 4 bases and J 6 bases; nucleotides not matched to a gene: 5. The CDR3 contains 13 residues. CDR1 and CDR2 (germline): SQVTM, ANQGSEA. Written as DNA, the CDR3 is TGCAGCGTTGCGGACAGGGGGCGCGGCGAGCAGTACTTC. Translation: CSVADRGRGEQYF.

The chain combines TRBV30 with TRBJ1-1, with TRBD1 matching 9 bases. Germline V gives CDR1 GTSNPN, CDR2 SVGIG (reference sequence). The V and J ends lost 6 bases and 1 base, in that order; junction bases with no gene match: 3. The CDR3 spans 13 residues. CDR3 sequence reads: CACSGQGNTEAFF. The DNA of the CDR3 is TGTGCCTGTTCGGGACAGGGGAACACTGAAGCTTTCTTT.

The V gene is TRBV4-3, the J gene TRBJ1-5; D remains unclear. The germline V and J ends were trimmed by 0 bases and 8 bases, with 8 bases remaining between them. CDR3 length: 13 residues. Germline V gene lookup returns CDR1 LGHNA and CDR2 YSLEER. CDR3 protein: CASSQDREEPQHF. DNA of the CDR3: TGCGCCAGCAGCCAAGATCGTGAGGAGCCCCAGCATTTT.

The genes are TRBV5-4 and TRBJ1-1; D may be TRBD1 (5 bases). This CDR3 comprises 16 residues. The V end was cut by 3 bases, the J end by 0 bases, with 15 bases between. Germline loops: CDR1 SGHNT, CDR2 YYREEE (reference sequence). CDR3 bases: TGTGCCAGCAGCTCACGACAGACCTATATGAACACTGAAGCTTTCTTT. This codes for CASSSRQTYMNTEAFF.